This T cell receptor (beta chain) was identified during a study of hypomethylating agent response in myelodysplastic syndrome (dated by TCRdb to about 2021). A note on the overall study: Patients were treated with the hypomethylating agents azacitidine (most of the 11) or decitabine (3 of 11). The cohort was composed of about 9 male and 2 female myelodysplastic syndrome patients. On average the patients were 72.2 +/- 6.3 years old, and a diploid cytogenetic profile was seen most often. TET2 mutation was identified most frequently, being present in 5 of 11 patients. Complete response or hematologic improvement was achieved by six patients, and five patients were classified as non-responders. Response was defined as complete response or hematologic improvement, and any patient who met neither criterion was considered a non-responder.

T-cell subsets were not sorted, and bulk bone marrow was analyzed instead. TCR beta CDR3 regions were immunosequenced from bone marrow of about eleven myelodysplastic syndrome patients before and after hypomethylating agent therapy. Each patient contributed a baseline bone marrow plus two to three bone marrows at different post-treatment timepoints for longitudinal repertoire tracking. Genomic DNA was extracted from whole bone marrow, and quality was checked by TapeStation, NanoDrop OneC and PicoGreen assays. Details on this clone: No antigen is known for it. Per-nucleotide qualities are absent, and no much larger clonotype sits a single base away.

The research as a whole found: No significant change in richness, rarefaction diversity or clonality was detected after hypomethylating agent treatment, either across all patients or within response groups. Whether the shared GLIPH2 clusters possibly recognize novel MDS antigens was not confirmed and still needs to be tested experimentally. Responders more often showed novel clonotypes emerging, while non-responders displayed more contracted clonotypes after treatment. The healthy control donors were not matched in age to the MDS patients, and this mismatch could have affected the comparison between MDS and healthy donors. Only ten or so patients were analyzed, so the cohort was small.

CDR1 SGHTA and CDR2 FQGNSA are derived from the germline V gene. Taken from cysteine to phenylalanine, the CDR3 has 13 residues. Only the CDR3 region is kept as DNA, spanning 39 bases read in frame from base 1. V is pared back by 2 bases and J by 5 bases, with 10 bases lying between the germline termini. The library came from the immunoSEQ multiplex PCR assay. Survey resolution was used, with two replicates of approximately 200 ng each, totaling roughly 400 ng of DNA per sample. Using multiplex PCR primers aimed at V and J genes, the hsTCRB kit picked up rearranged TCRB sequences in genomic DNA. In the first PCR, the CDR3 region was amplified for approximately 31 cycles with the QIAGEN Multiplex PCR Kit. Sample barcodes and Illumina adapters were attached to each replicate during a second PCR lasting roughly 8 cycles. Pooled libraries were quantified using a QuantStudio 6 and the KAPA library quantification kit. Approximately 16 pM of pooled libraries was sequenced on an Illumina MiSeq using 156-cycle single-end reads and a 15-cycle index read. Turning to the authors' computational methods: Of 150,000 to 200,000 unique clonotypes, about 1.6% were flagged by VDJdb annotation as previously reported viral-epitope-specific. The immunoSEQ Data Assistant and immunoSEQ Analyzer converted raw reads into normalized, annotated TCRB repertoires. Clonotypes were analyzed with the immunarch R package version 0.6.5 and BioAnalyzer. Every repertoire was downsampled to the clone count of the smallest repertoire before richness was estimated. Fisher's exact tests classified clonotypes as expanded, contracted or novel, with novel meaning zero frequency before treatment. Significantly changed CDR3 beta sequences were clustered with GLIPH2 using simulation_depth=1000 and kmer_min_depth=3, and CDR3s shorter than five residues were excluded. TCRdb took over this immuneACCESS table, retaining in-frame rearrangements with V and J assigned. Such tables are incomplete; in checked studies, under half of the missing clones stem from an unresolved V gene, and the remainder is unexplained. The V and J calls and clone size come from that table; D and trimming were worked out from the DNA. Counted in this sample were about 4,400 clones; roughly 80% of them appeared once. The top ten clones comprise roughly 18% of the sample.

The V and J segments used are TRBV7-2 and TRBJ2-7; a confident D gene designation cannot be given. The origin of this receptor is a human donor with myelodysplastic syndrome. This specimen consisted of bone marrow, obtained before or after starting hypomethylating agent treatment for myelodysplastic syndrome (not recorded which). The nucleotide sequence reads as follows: TGTGCCAGCAGCTTAACCCTTGTCCACGAGCAGTACTTC. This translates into CASSLTLVHEQYF.